The 26 T cell receptor beta chains given below trace back to one sample, sequenced in a study of identical twins. One entry per CDR3 protein, called by TCRdb with MiXCR from the 5' RACE reads. The sample includes hundreds of thousands of distinct CDR3 sequences, around 20% of them seen just once. This sample also appeared in a second study, on yellow fever vaccine responses in identical twins.

The sequencing input was CD4+ T cells sorted from blood. The source is a woman between 18 and 30 years old in good health.

This chain connects TRBV5-1 to TRBJ2-1; 10 positions agree with TRBD1. CDR1 is SGHRS, CDR2 YFSETQ, per germline. The CDR3 is made up of 16 amino acids. The J segment lost 0 bases and the V segment lost 4 bases, leaving 4 bases of the junction unmatched. In nucleotides, the CDR3 is TGCGCCAGCAGCCTGGACAGGGGGAACTCCTACAATGAGCAGTTCTTC. Residues: CASSLDRGNSYNEQFF.

V and J are TRBV18 and TRBJ2-6, with TRBD1 identical over 7 bases. Germline loops: CDR1 KGHSH, CDR2 LQKENI. V lost 2 bases and J lost 12; bases outside the gene matches: 22. The CDR3 is 19 amino acids. CDR3 bases: TGTGCCAGCTCACCAAACGTAGGACAGGTTCCCTCTGGGGCCTGCGTCCTGACTTTC. Amino acids: CASSPNVGQVPSGACVLTF.

The J gene is TRBJ2-1, the V gene TRBV11-2, with a tentative D call TRBD2 (6 bases). CDR3 length: 17 amino acids. The V end lost 2 bases, the J end lost 4 bases, and 18 bases lay between the germline ends. CDR1 and CDR2 (germline): SGHAT, FQNNGV. The CDR3 spells CASSLYELALRYNEQFF. Here the CDR3 DNA reads TGTGCCAGCAGCTTATATGAACTAGCCTTGAGGTACAATGAGCAGTTCTTC.

The chain is built from TRBV12-3 or TRBV12-4 and TRBJ2-3, with D possibly matching TRBD2 (7 bases). With 3 bases removed from V and 4 bases from J, the gap between germline ends came to 14 bases. The CDR3 length is 15 residues. Here the CDR3 DNA reads TGTGCCAGCAGTTTTAGGGGGGGGGCCGCAGATACGCAGTATTTT. Protein product: CASSFRGGAADTQYF.

This clonotype was recorded a few times. The gene calls are TRBV11-2 and TRBJ1-1; no clear D. Trimming left V 1 base short and J 5 bases short, with 8 bases between. The germline gives CDR1 SGHAT, CDR2 FQNNGV. The CDR3 is 13 residues long. CDR3 in DNA: TGTGCCAGCAGCTTAGGCAGCGGGACTGAAGCTTTCTTT. Protein: CASSLGSGTEAFF. Looking up the rest from reference TRBV11-2 and TRBJ1-1 gives the full variable domain: EAGVAQSPRYKIIEKRQSVAFWCNPISGHATLYWYQQILGQGPKLLIQFQNNGVVDDSQLPKDRFSAERLKGVDSTLKIQPAKLEDSAVYLCASSLGSGTEAFFGQGTRLTVV.

The chain uses TRBV20-1 and TRBJ1-5, with D uncertain. The CDR3 runs 13 residues. Trimming took off 5 bases at V and 0 bases at J, with 8 bases between the two ends. CDR1 DFQATT and CDR2 SNEGSKA come from the germline V gene (reference sequence). CDR3 residues: CSAAVNSNQPQHF. In DNA form, the CDR3 reads TGCAGTGCTGCCGTGAATAGCAATCAGCCCCAGCATTTT.

This clonotype was observed a few times. The chain recombines TRBV6-5 with TRBJ1-1; no reliable D call. V was pared by 2 bases and J by 4 bases, with 8 bases between. This CDR3 comprises 13 residues. Germline CDR1 MNHEY, CDR2 SVGAGI. The CDR3 DNA reads as TGTGCCAGCAGTTACGTGGGGAGCACTGAAGCTTTCTTT. This encodes CASSYVGSTEAFF.

Comment on this clonotype: This could be a read error, since a much larger clone is one nucleotide away. The chain carries TRBV3-1 and TRBJ2-5; D is ambiguous. Germline lookup yields CDR1 LGHDT and CDR2 YNNKEL (reference sequence). The CDR3 runs 10 residues. The CDR3 DNA is TGTGCCAGCAGCAAAGAGACCCAGTACTTC. It translates to CASSKETQYF.

This clonotype was counted between two and nine times. V usage is TRBV7-9 and J usage is TRBJ1-1; a weak D match, TRBD1 (5 bases). V lost 1 base, J lost 1 base, and 10 bases lay in between. Germline lookup yields CDR1 SEHNR and CDR2 FQNEAQ (reference sequence). The CDR3 is 15 amino acids. In DNA form, the CDR3 reads TGTGCCAGCAGCTTAGGCACAGGAGCGAACACTGAAGCTTTCTTT. It yields the protein CASSLGTGANTEAFF.

Only a few counts were recorded for this clonotype. The chain couples TRBV3-1 to TRBJ1-3, with unresolved D. Between the trimmed V and J ends, which lost 4 bases and 2 bases, there was a span of 12 bases. Per germline, CDR1 LGHDT and CDR2 YNNKEL (reference sequence). There are 15 residues in the CDR3. The CDR3 region has the DNA TGTGCCAGCAGCCCCGCTGGACGGACTGGAAACACCATATATTTT. The encoded protein is CASSPAGRTGNTIYF. The entire variable domain, with the rest obtained from reference TRBV3-1 and TRBJ1-3, is as follows: DTAVSQTPKYLVTQMGNDKSIKCEQNLGHDTMYWYKQDSKKFLKIMFSYNNKELIINETVPNRFSPKSPDKAHLNLHINSLELGDSAVYFCASSPAGRTGNTIYFGEGSWLTVV.

This chain connects TRBV4-2 to TRBJ2-7, with D possibly being TRBD1 (6 bases). V lost 0 bases and J lost 5, with 14 bases in between. Germline V gene sequence: CDR1 LGHNA, CDR2 YNFKEQ. CDR3 length: 15 amino acids. This chain's CDR3 is CASSQDHAGDHEQYF. CDR3 nucleotide sequence: TGTGCCAGCAGCCAAGATCACGCAGGGGACCACGAGCAGTACTTC.

There are a few counts of this clonotype. The CDR3 region is CASRREAGGPGELFF. The CDR3 coding sequence is TGTGCCAGCAGGCGAGAAGCGGGAGGTCCCGGGGAGCTGTTTTTT. The V call is TRBV7-2, the J call TRBJ2-2; 9 nucleotides align to TRBD2. The V gene end was trimmed by 6 bases and the J gene end by 6 bases; junction bases not matched to a gene: 8. This CDR3 is built from 15 residues. The germline V gene encodes CDR1 SGHTA and CDR2 FQGNSA. Full variable domain (missing parts from reference TRBV7-2 and TRBJ2-2): GAGVSQSPSNKVTEKGKDVELRCDPISGHTALYWYRQSLGQGLEFLIYFQGNSAPDKSGLPSDRFSAERTGGSVSTLTIQRTQQEDSAVYLCASRREAGGPGELFFGEGSRLTVL.

This clonotype was counted only a few times. V and J are TRBV6-5 and TRBJ2-1; 9 bases are a match to TRBD2. Germline-derived CDR1 and CDR2 are MNHEY and SVGAGI. V was clipped by 2 bases and J by 3 bases; unmatched bases: 2. There are 15 residues in the CDR3. In DNA form, the CDR3 reads TGTGCCAGCAGTTACCTAGCGGGGAGCTACAATGAGCAGTTCTTC. Encoded protein: CASSYLAGSYNEQFF.

In this sample, this clonotype turned up a few times. The rearrangement joins TRBV10-3 to TRBJ2-5; TRBD2 matches 10 bases. V lost 3 bases, J lost 2 bases, and 15 bases stayed unmatched. The CDR3 extends over 19 amino acids. CDR1 ENHRY and CDR2 SYGVKD come from the germline V gene. CDR3 sequence reads: CAISDPSKGLAYPQETQYF. The DNA for the CDR3 is TGTGCCATCAGTGACCCATCTAAGGGACTAGCGTATCCTCAAGAGACCCAGTACTTC.

The genes are TRBV3-1 and TRBJ2-1, with TRBD1 matching over 11 bases. Unmatched junction bases numbered 15, after V lost 5 bases and J lost 6 bases. CDR1 and CDR2 (germline): LGHDT, YNNKEL (reference sequence). The length of the CDR3 is 18 residues. CDR3 DNA sequence: TGTGCCAGCAGCTGGAGGACAGGGGGCCTAGTTGGTACCAATGAGCAGTTCTTC. Its protein product is CASSWRTGGLVGTNEQFF.

The chain carries TRBV4-1 and TRBJ2-5; 7 bases agree with TRBD2. CDR1 and CDR2 (germline): MGHRA, YSYEKL. CDR3 length: 15 residues. Trimming took 1 base from V and 5 from J; bases not matched to a gene: 7. CDR3 in amino acids: CASSQVGAGVETQYF. The CDR3 region has the DNA TGCGCCAGCAGCCAAGTAGGGGCGGGGGTTGAGACCCAGTACTTC.

This clonotype was seen a handful of times. V gene TRBV10-3 combines with J gene TRBJ2-5; D is unresolved. V was shortened by 8 bases and J by 4 bases, with 14 bases between the two germline ends. The CDR3 has 13 amino acids. Looked up from germline, CDR1 is ENHRY and CDR2 is SYGVKD. The CDR3 sequence is CAIAGGMRETQYF. DNA for the CDR3: TGTGCCATCGCAGGCGGAATGAGAGAGACCCAGTACTTC.

This clonotype turned up a few times. The DNA for the CDR3 is TGTGCCAGCAGTTTAGGTGGGACAGTTGGGGCCAAAAACATTCAGTACTTC. It encodes CASSLGGTVGAKNIQYF. The chain couples TRBV12-3 or TRBV12-4 to TRBJ2-4, with TRBD1 matching 7 bases. This CDR3 spans 17 amino acids. J was trimmed by 1 base and V by 1 base; bases with no gene match: 7.

This clonotype was seen many times. The rearrangement links TRBV2 to TRBJ1-5, with 7 bases lining up with TRBD1. The CDR3 is 17 residues long. V shed 5 bases and J 0 bases; nucleotides not matched to a gene: 10. Germline V gene lookup returns CDR1 SNHLY and CDR2 FYNNEI. DNA for the CDR3: TGTGCCAGCAGTTCCTCCGGGACAGTCTATAGCAATCAGCCCCAGCATTTT. Translation: CASSSSGTVYSNQPQHF.

This clonotype was seen just once. V and J are TRBV11-1 and TRBJ2-3; 8 bases align to TRBD2. CDR1 SGHAT and CDR2 FQDESV come from the germline V gene (reference sequence). V gave up 1 base and J gave up 4 bases; unmatched junction bases: 16. CDR3 size: 19 residues. The CDR3 here is CASSLVIGGGLIGADTQYF. The CDR3 DNA follows: TGTGCCAGCAGCTTAGTTATCGGGGGGGGCCTGATTGGGGCAGATACGCAGTATTTT.

This clonotype was recorded at least ten times. The V and J genes are TRBV5-1 and TRBJ2-5, with TRBD2 matching over 7 bases. J lost 0 bases, V lost 0 bases, and 2 bases had no gene match. Germline V gives CDR1 SGHRS, CDR2 YFSETQ. This CDR3 spans 15 amino acids. The CDR3 sequence is CASSLAGGYQETQYF. The CDR3 DNA reads as TGCGCCAGCAGCTTGGCGGGAGGATACCAAGAGACCCAGTACTTC.

The chain couples TRBV20-1 to TRBJ2-1; a weak D match, TRBD1 (5 bases). V lost 5 bases, J lost 10 bases, and 21 bases lay in between. Germline V gene sequence: CDR1 DFQATT, CDR2 SNEGSKA (reference sequence). The CDR3 runs 14 residues. The CDR3 coding sequence is TGCAGTGCTCGACAGCCCCTACCCGGTCAGGAGCAGTTCTTC. Translated, it gives CSARQPLPGQEQFF.

The chain combines TRBV7-8 with TRBJ2-3, with a weak D call TRBD1 (6 bases). CDR3 length: 14 amino acids. The germline V gene has CDR1 SGHVS and CDR2 FQNEAQ. Trimming stripped 5 bases from V and 2 bases from J, with 11 bases between. In nucleotides, the CDR3 is TGTGCCAGCAGCCACAGGGACCTCACAGATACGCAGTATTTT. This gives the protein CASSHRDLTDTQYF. The whole variable domain, filled in from reference TRBV7-8 and TRBJ2-3, reads GAGVSQSPRYKVAKRGQDVALRCDPISGHVSLFWYQQALGQGPEFLTYFQNEAQLDKSGLPSDRFFAERPEGSVSTLKIQRTQQEDSAVYLCASSHRDLTDTQYFGPGTRLTVL.

CDR3 protein: CATSDPQGVAFF. The CDR3 region has the DNA TGTGCCACCAGTGATCCACAGGGAGTGGCTTTCTTT. The V call is TRBV24-1, the J call TRBJ1-1, with D perhaps TRBD1 (6 bases). Germline assignment: CDR1 KGHDR and CDR2 SFDVKD. V was clipped by 3 bases and J by 11 bases, with 12 bases between them. The CDR3 runs to 12 residues.

This clonotype occurred a few times. The chain uses TRBV5-1 and TRBJ1-1; D not certain. Germline-derived CDR1 and CDR2 are SGHRS and YFSETQ. CDR3 length: 13 amino acids. With 1 base removed from V and 4 bases from J, the gap between germline ends came to 8 bases. The CDR3 DNA reads as TGCGCCAGCAGCTTGAGATCGGCCACTGAAGCTTTCTTT. It yields the protein CASSLRSATEAFF.

The count of this clonotype is one. The chain joins TRBV29-1 to TRBJ2-4; D not resolved. The CDR3 runs to 13 residues. V lost 6 bases to trimming and J lost 0 bases, with 9 bases between them. Germline assignment: CDR1 SQVTM and CDR2 ANQGSEA. As DNA, the CDR3 is TGCAGCGTGGCATGGGGAGCCAAAAACATTCAGTACTTC. Protein product: CSVAWGAKNIQYF.